This T cell receptor (beta chain) was found in a study of blood T cells in healthy people across ages. The CDR3 length is 11 residues. V was trimmed by 1 base and J by 10 bases, leaving 5 bases between them. CDR1 LGHNT and CDR2 FRNRAP come from the germline V gene. This clonotype is a singleton in its sample. Then a second PCR, running about 6 to 11 cycles, was carried out with a sample-barcoded 5' primer and a J-beta primer mix. TCRdb reprocessed the 5' RACE reads with MiXCR, giving one entry per CDR3 protein. The table has some 800,000 distinct CDR3 sequences, under 45% seen once; the top ten hold roughly 19%.

The TCR sequence derives from a man aged 60-69 years in good health. The source material was blood. V and J are TRBV12-5 and TRBJ2-1; D is uncertain. The CDR3 sequence: CASGLDVEQFF. The CDR3 DNA reads as TGTGCTAGTGGTTTGGACGTCGAGCAGTTCTTC. The variable domain in full, with the rest retrieved from reference TRBV12-5 and TRBJ2-1, is DARVTQTPRHKVTEMGQEVTMRCQPILGHNTVFWYRQTMMQGLELLAYFRNRAPLDDSGMPKDRFSAEMPDATLATLKIQPSEPRDSAVYFCASGLDVEQFFGPGTRLTVL.